This T cell receptor beta chain emerged from a study of T-cell memory formation after mild COVID-19 (dated by TCRdb to the early 2020s). A note on the overall study: TCR sequence clusters from the two donors were largely donor specific. Two young, previously healthy adult volunteers, one female and one male, were included in the cohort. T-cell clones expanding and contracting after mild COVID-19 in two donors were tracked by longitudinal TCRalpha and TCRbeta repertoire sequencing. General study outcomes and caveats: Balanced CD4/CD8 phenotypes were observed for clones contracting from day 15 to 85, whereas a bias towards CD4+ was observed for a second wave of clones expanding from day 15 to 37. Contracting CD4+ clones appeared mostly in the CM and EM memory subsets, whereas CD8+ clones were enriched in EMRA. Only a couple of mild cases were covered by the study, and larger cohorts that include severe cases with pre-infection samples were considered necessary. Some responding clones were detected in pre-infection memory, suggesting pre-existing cross-reactive memory T cells joined the SARS-CoV-2 response. SARS-CoV-2 specificity of the second-wave clones peaking on day 37 was not confirmed.

Ficoll-Paque density gradient centrifugation was used to isolate PBMCs. Sequencing instrument: Illumina NovaSeq 6000. cDNA libraries for TCRalpha and TCRbeta were prepared by 5'RACE using constant-segment primers, with sample barcodes and unique molecular identifiers added. RNA was extracted from every sample with Trizol reagent. Library amplification was performed in two PCR steps, and a second sample barcode and Illumina TruSeq adapters were introduced in the second step. The libraries were sequenced on an Illumina NovaSeq using 2 x 150 bp paired-end reads. The source study handled its data this way. Reads were demultiplexed and collapsed into UMI-guided consensus sequences with migec v1.2.7. Using mixcr v2.1.11, UMI consensuses were aligned to TRA and TRB V and J templates and then assembled into clonotypes. Expanded or contracted clonotypes were those called significant by both edgeR and NoisET, with noise models trained on biological replicates. For edgeR calls, the thresholds were a false discovery rate-adjusted p below 0.01 and a log2 fold-change of 1. As an exploratory analysis of dynamics, max-normalized trajectories of the 1000 most abundant clonotypes were examined by PCA with hierarchical clustering. Separately sequenced CD4+ and CD8+ repertoires were used to assign the CD4 or CD8 phenotype of responding clones. Using fastp at Q25 and MiXCR, TCRdb reprocessed the public reads and kept productive beta chains. Every distinct CDR3 protein forms one entry, paired with its most common genes and DNA. The V and J calls were not made by the authors but by TCRdb's processing. Here the sample has roughly 500,000 distinct CDR3 sequences; just over 20% occur a single time. Together, the top ten hold 12% of the sample.

This clonotype came up a few times. It has no known antigen specificity. Base qualities are not at hand, and no much larger clone is one base apart. Taken from the germline V gene, the CDR1 and CDR2 loops are MGHRA and YSYEKL. Including cysteine and phenylalanine, the CDR3 has 15 amino acids. The kept DNA is CDR3 alone, 45 bases in frame from the first base. V is trimmed back by 3 bases and J by 5 bases, and the junction contains 3 bases that no gene match accounts for. The V and J segments used are TRBV4-1 and TRBJ2-2, with 10 central nucleotides matching TRBD2. This sequence originates from an adult woman who had mild COVID-19 (a few samples of this study predate the infection). The sample titles of this study are shuffled in the database, so cell type and time point are left out; the donor was told from shared clones. Material for sequencing was PBMCs or a T cell subset sorted from them (not recorded which). The CDR3 in this case is CASSQVAGGTGELFF. The DNA sequence reads TGCGCCAGCAGCCAGGTAGCGGGAGGTACCGGGGAGCTGTTTTTT.